This is a list of T cell receptor beta chains from one sample in a study of T cells in Graves' hyperthyroidism and ophthalmopathy. TCRdb re-called the multiplex PCR reads through MiXCR, storing one row per CDR3 protein. The sample has some 300,000 distinct CDR3 sequences, 13% seen once. The specimen sequenced was blood. The receptors derive from a woman aged 25 to 39 with Graves' hyperthyroidism that later progressed to Graves' ophthalmopathy. CDR3s leave out the opening cysteine and the closing phenylalanine or tryptophan. Fields, in order: V gene, J gene, CDR3 protein.

TRBV28,TRBJ2-6,ASSFQQGSGANVLT
TRBV7-3,TRBJ2-7,ASSAGGQAGQY
TRBV18,TRBJ2-6,ASSPGSWASGANVLT
TRBV6-4,TRBJ1-2,ASSYDPRDHYGYT
TRBV5-5,TRBJ1-5,ASSAGTGGKQPQH
TRBV30,TRBJ2-7,ACKMGSGYEQY
TRBV9,TRBJ2-3,ASSAGTAFSTDTQY
TRBV29-1,TRBJ1-2,SVEVRLGGGRARYGYT
TRBV7-9,TRBJ2-7,ASSFPRTGSYEQY
TRBV20-1,TRBJ1-4,SANREGEKLF
TRBV20-1,TRBJ2-5,SASPGPQETQY
TRBV28,TRBJ1-2,ASSPGSFGYT
TRBV7-9,TRBJ2-1,ASSLVPTSVYNEQF
TRBV20-1,TRBJ1-1,SAPSGLKGTEAF
TRBV24-1,TRBJ2-3,ATAFTSGITDTQY
TRBV5-1,TRBJ2-5,ASSGGNFEAQY
TRBV2,TRBJ2-3,ASSGGTGGTDTQY
TRBV29-1,TRBJ2-7,SVARVDGEQY
TRBV2,TRBJ2-1,ASGAETSAYNEQF
TRBV5-1,TRBJ2-1,ASSFGASTQRDEQF
TRBV27,TRBJ2-7,ASSLSRFSYEQY
TRBV9,TRBJ2-1,ASAPAHNEQF
TRBV9,TRBJ2-5,ASSYTGYGETQY
TRBV7-9,TRBJ2-7,ASSLAWAGGSYEQY
TRBV5-8,TRBJ2-1,ASSNGLAGGNEQF
TRBV7-2,TRBJ2-5,ASSLGGRGETQY
TRBV15,TRBJ2-1,ATSSLGGTVGNEQF
TRBV11-2,TRBJ2-1,ASSLVIEQF
TRBV6-1,TRBJ1-6,ASSRRGTGRNSPLH
TRBV11-2,TRBJ2-3,ASSLSLTGTRTSTDTQY
TRBV15,TRBJ2-7,ATSRVVTTYEQY
TRBV19,TRBJ1-5,ASSREGYQPQH
TRBV7-3,TRBJ2-7,ASSHASYEQY
TRBV29-1,TRBJ2-7,SAGRRQGSYEQY
TRBV9,TRBJ2-5,ASSGPGQGKGSETQY
TRBV20-1,TRBJ2-7,SARGGLAGGAYEQY
TRBV24-1,TRBJ2-1,ATRGTSGNEQF
TRBV12-3/TRBV12-4,TRBJ2-7,ASSLARLGGQY
TRBV11-3,TRBJ2-3,ASSLGPADTQY
TRBV11-2,TRBJ1-2,ASSHYRGGTYGYT
TRBV4-3,TRBJ2-1,ASSQGLAGVEQF
TRBV27,TRBJ2-5,ASSSGASSEY
TRBV5-8,TRBJ2-7,ASSWDRADEQY
TRBV7-2,TRBJ2-2,ASSVRLAVKTGELF
TRBV9,TRBJ2-7,ASSVGGVRYEQY
TRBV4-1,TRBJ2-5,ASSQEVTANRAQY
TRBV19,TRBJ2-3,ASSIGLAGGPDTQY
TRBV11-2,TRBJ2-4,ASSSNRDTKGVNIQY
TRBV29-1,TRBJ2-7,SGLAGGPTYEQY